The present T cell receptor beta chain was sequenced within a study of shared clonotypes between healthy human individuals. Across the study: Used for every donor were three CD4 naive, three CD4 memory, two CD8 naive and one CD8 memory plate. Study results and limitations: Generally, naive subsets came out with larger estimated richness than memory subsets. In the sorted subsets, rarefaction showed sequencing was incomplete despite large depth.

This clone showed up just once. Its antigen is not known. Within the sample, other DNA sequences also encode this same CDR3. The CDR3 loop spans 14 amino acids. Germline V gene sequence: CDR1 SGHAT, CDR2 FQNNGV. V lost 1 base and J lost 5, with 11 bases in between. Naive CD4+ cells were CD45RA-selected; the remaining cells were memory. Sequencing used immunoSEQ multiplex PCR; TCRdb keeps in-frame clones, though not all of them. The repertoire has under 1,100,000 clones, more than 60% of them found once; the top ten carry over 1.3%. This chain uses TRBV11-2 with TRBJ2-5; D possibly corresponds to TRBD2 (5 bases). The sequence derives from a young man in good health. The sample consisted of memory CD4+ T cells sorted from blood. Noted subset: CD45RA-negative fraction. The CDR3 reads CASSLVSGGETQYF. The CDR3 region has the DNA TGTGCCAGCAGCTTAGTGTCGGGCGGGGAGACCCAGTACTTC.